The clone carrying this T cell receptor (beta chain) has only one observation. Its antigen remains unknown. Sequencing was performed with immunoSEQ multiplex PCR; in TCRdb, only in-frame clones are kept and a portion is missing. The sample lists around 150,000 clones; approximately 80% were seen once. The data belong to a study of cytomegalovirus exposure and HLA in healthy donors. Overall study context: In a later analysis, the 120 or so validation repertoires were reported to have used the same platform as the 550 to 850 first-cohort repertoires. Study observations and caveats: One later analysis, an examination of the 100 to 150 validation repertoires, found that first-cohort TCR clusters tended to co-occur in them. Researchers reported that three CMV-associated chains were confirmed in vitro as CMV antigen-specific.

The V segment lost 7 bases and the J segment 0 bases; nucleotides outside the gene matches: 11. Germline V gene sequence: CDR1 MNHEY, CDR2 SMNVEV (reference sequence). The CDR3 contains 17 residues. This chain connects TRBV27 to TRBJ1-5; 8 bases are a match to TRBD1. The receptor was isolated from a man aged 25-45 years in good health and CMV-seropositive. Sequencing was done on a sample of PBMCs. The CDR3 is CASTFPGQDFSNQPQHF. For the CDR3, the DNA is TGTGCCAGCACGTTCCCGGGACAGGACTTTAGCAATCAGCCCCAGCATTTT.